This entry describes one T cell receptor beta chain. This clone's antigen is unknown. Base qualities were left out, and no much larger clone turns up one base away. Via the germline V gene, CDR1 is SGDLS and CDR2 YYNGEE. Spanning cysteine to phenylalanine, the CDR3 consists of 15 amino acids. Left in the record is the CDR3 DNA by itself, 45 bases read in frame from the first base. V is shortened by 0 bases, J by 7 bases, and the region joining them spans 14 bases. This sample stems from a study of cytomegalovirus exposure and HLA in healthy donors listed by TCRdb under 2017. At the level of the whole study: In an earlier analysis of 450 to 750 of the donors, 276 Gb of sequence data and 117 million unique TCR beta sequences from about 180 million T cells were reported. Around 300 gigabases of sequencing data and tens of millions of unique TCR sequences were included in an early release covering 500 to 750 HLA-typed donors. Of the approximately 400 genotyped donors, 81% fell in the genetic ancestry cluster associated with self-reported Caucasian donors. The aim of the study was to test whether cataloging public T cell receptors could identify signatures of past pathogen exposure. The study used immunosequencing to profile the T cell repertoires of around 600 subjects and linked those repertoires to cytomegalovirus serostatus. In addition to the first cohort of 666 subjects, a separate validation cohort of around 110 different subjects was used. The study combined high-throughput TCR immunosequencing, statistical association of individual TCRs with disease status, and machine learning to predict cytomegalovirus infection status. A later analysis re-analyzed previously published TCR beta repertoires from 550 to 700 donors and added high-resolution HLA genotyping to study TCR occurrence patterns. In the later analysis, no new phenotypic data were used to find candidate immune exposures; instead, reliance was placed on TCR beta sequences and their occurrence across donors. To decide whether each TCR beta V gene segment behaved as functional or pseudogenic, an earlier analysis of 587 of the donors relied on high-throughput TCR beta sequencing. Donor age, sex, ethnicity and CMV serostatus were compiled together with the repertoire data. In a later genetic analysis, genome-wide SNP genotypes for about three fifths of the 666 donors were used, and that subset was treated as a discovery cohort. All discovery cohort repertoires had been generated on a single sequencing platform. Both class I and class II loci were covered by HLA typing, at four-digit resolution. Typing coverage differed by locus: A, B, C, DRB1 and DQB1 were typed in about 620-640 donors, DQA1 in around 500, DPA1 in nearly 610, and DPB1 in roughly 450. Roughly 5 DR-DQ haplotypes were handled as single units for association and clustering, since linkage in the cohort was strong. Among 300 to 450 genotyped donors of the cohort, an average of roughly 240,000 unique TCR beta nucleotide sequences were sequenced per donor, roughly 20% of them non-productive. The paper's findings and limits, for the study overall: In vitro tests confirmed that a few of the cytomegalovirus-associated TCR beta chains recognize cytomegalovirus antigens. V-gene and J-gene trimming of TCR beta chains was associated with a missense DCLRE1C variant in a later genetic analysis, and the association was replicated in an independent cohort. Only TCR beta chains were sequenced in this cohort, and the absence of alpha or paired-chain data limited detectable features. HLA typing was unavailable for some donors at each locus, so association tests used only the typed subset. The 87-base-pair reads could not distinguish some IMGT-functional V segments, including TRBV6-2 and TRBV6-3, so those segments were excluded. The study gave a list of about 160 TCR beta chains associated with cytomegalovirus. An earlier analysis of approximately 600 of the donors showed that most TCR beta V segments appeared in productive rearrangements either about 87% or about 30% of the time, which broadly matched IMGT annotations. The authors suggested that the approach could potentially be generalized to other disease states and immunological phenotypes. A cluster of highly shared sequence variants was judged likely to be a technical artifact of the sequencing pipeline. Most TCR sequences were seen in very few donors, while some public TCRs were found in many individuals. Several of the top co-occurrence clusters appeared to be linked to parvovirus B19, influenza, CMV and Epstein-Barr virus, according to a later analysis. In a later genetic analysis, fewer N-insertions in productive TCRs were reported among donors in an Asian-associated ancestry cluster than the 666-donor mean. Because counts were too low, 15 to 20 rarely observed V segments, including chromosome 9 orphons, were left out of the earlier analysis of approximately 500 of the donors. A later analysis associated about 16,000 TCR beta sequences with specific HLA alleles at a false discovery rate of 0.05. A further reported finding was that TCR beta sequences accurately predicted the HLA-A and HLA-B alleles for most subjects in the first cohort. CMV serostatus was the only immune exposure information available for the cohort. When HLA alleles, especially DR and DQ, strongly co-occurred, attributing TCR associations to individual alleles was difficult. Presence/absence analyses assumed roughly uniform sequencing depth across donors, an assumption that may not hold. Cytomegalovirus status was reported to be diagnosed by the classifier with high specificity and sensitivity in both the original and validation cohorts. In a later analysis, the rate of TCR association differed among HLA loci, with DRB1 alleles having the most associated TCRs and HLA-C alleles having the fewest. Correlated functional status among segregating V segments might be attributable to linkage disequilibrium, but an unknown experimental factor could not be ruled out. In a later analysis, HLA-associated TCR beta chains showed more clonal expansion and lower generation probabilities than non-associated chains that were equally common. In a later analysis, most CMV-associated TCR beta chains were found to appear HLA-restricted, with HLA associations seemingly driven largely by CMV exposure.

The cohort consisted of 600 to 700 healthy bone marrow donors. At the time of sampling, every cohort member was nominally healthy, though immune exposures that went unrecorded were likely present. The donor was CMV seronegative and belonged to the group of over 350 seronegative cohort members. Every donor gave a peripheral blood sample, and the peripheral blood mononuclear cells from that sample were used for TCR beta sequencing. Genomic DNA extraction from the blood cell samples was performed with the Qiagen DNeasy Blood Extraction Kit. The library was prepared using the immunoSEQ multiplex PCR assay. For the multiplex PCR, a mixture combining 60 forward primers for TCR Vbeta segments and 13 reverse primers for TCR Jbeta segments was used. Amplification of the CDR3 region of rearranged TCR beta genes was performed with a multiplex PCR assay on genomic DNA. The Illumina HiSeq System was used to sequence the amplified TCR beta libraries as 87-base-pair reads. The study's processing was this. A later analysis tallied approximately 87 million unique TCR beta chains across the roughly 610 repertoires, and approximately 12 million of those chains were shared by two or more donors. Raw reads were error-corrected and collapsed into unique sequences by a nearest-neighbor algorithm in which closely related sequences were merged to remove PCR and sequencing errors. Alignment of CDR3 sequences to IMGT reference sequences was used to assign V, D and J gene segments. Each retained sequence needed at least a six-nucleotide match to both a V gene segment and a J gene segment. Rearrangements were classified as productive when the CDR3 lacked stop codons and remained in frame with V and J, and all other rearrangements were classified as non-productive. Following IMGT convention, CDR3 was defined as the stretch from the second conserved V-encoded cysteine to the conserved J-encoded phenylalanine. Sequences without an unambiguous match to a single V gene segment were excluded from the earlier analysis of approximately 600 of the donors. An earlier analysis of some 500 of the donors classified V segments as functional when productive rearrangements were above 56.7% and as segregating when the standard deviation between donors was above 5%. To diagnose cytomegalovirus status from the catalog of TCR beta chain sequences, a statistical classification framework was built. In a later analysis, V and J genes were assigned by comparing TCR nucleotide sequences against IMGT/GENE-DB human TR gene sequences. The TCRdist pipeline was used in a later analysis to assign CDR3 sequences and most-parsimonious VDJ recombination scenarios. In a later analysis, each TCR beta chain was defined by its CDR3 amino acid sequence together with its V-gene family, and reads lacking a unique V-gene family were excluded. In a later analysis, approximately 640 highly shared, low-generation-probability nucleotide sequences were removed to address suspected cross-contamination and a sequencing artifact. In a later analysis, a clonal expansion index for each public chain was calculated from normalized within-repertoire ranks of inferred template counts. In a later analysis, generation probabilities were computed using a VDJ recombination model fitted to out-of-frame rearrangements, and the results were checked against IGoR. In a later analysis, hypergeometric tests were used to score TCR-TCR, TCR-HLA and TCR-CMV co-occurrence, with a repertoire-size bias correction applied to TCR pairs. In a later analysis, false discovery rates were estimated by permuting HLA or CMV assignments 20 times. A later analysis grouped co-occurring TCRs with DBSCAN, adding TCRdist sequence similarity when clustering within HLA-allele-positive subsets. For co-occurrence clustering, repertoires with fewer than 30,000 or more than 120,000 public chains were excluded, along with roughly 5 repertoires with anomalous nucleotide sharing. TCRdb mirrors the immuneACCESS table, restricted to in-frame sequences. Some clones are absent from its copies; in checked studies, under half trace to an unresolved V gene, and the reason for the others is unknown. That table is the source of V, J and clone size, and D and trimming were worked out from the DNA. The sample table contains more than 110,000 clones; only one count was recorded for 73% of them. The top ten clones comprise roughly 1.3% of the sample.

Sequenced input: PBMCs. The origin of this receptor is a woman aged 40 to 55 in good health and CMV-seronegative. The chain is made from TRBV9 and TRBJ2-1; the D gene identity is not certain. The DNA is TGTGCCAGCAGCGTAGGTCTCCAGGCCGGTAATGAGCAGTTCTTC. This yields the protein CASSVGLQAGNEQFF.